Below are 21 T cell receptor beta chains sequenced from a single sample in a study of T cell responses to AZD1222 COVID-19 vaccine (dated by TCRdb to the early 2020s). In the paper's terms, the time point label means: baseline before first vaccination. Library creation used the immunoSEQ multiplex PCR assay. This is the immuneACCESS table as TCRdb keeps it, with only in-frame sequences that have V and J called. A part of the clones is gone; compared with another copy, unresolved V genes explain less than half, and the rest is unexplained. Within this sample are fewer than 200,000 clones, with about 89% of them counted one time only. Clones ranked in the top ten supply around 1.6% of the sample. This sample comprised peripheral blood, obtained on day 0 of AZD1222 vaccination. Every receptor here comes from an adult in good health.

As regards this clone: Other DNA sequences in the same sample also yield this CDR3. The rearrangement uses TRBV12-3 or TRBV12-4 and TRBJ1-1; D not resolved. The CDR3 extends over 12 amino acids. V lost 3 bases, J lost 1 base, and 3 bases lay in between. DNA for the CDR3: TGTGCCAGCAGTTTTCGGAACACTGAAGCTTTCTTT. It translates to CASSFRNTEAFF.

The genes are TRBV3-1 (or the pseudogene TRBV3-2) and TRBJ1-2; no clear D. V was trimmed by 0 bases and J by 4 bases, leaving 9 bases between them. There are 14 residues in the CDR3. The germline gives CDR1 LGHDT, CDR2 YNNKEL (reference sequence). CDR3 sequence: CASSQDQQFYGYTF. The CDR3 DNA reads TGTGCCAGCAGCCAAGATCAACAGTTCTATGGCTACACCTTC.

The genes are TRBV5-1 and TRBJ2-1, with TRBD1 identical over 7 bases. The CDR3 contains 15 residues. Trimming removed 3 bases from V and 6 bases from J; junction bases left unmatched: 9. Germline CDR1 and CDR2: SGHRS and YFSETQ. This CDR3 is CASSYRTGVVNEQFF. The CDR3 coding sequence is TGCGCCAGCAGCTACCGAACAGGGGTAGTCAATGAGCAGTTCTTC.

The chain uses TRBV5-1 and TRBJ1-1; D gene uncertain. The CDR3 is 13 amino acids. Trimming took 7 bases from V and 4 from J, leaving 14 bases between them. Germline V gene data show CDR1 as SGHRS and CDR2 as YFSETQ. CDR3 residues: CASGLKAFTEAFF. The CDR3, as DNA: TGCGCCAGCGGTCTAAAAGCCTTCACTGAAGCTTTCTTT.

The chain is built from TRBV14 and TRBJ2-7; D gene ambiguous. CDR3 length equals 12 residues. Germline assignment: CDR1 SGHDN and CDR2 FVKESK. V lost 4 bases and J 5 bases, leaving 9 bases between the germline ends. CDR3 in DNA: TGTGCCAGCAGCCCCCATTGGAACGAGCAGTACTTC. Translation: CASSPHWNEQYF.

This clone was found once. DNA for the CDR3: TGTGCCAGCAGTCTGAGAAATTCGAGAGGGAGTTACTATGGCTACACCTTC. It yields the protein CASSLRNSRGSYYGYTF. V is TRBV6-6 and J is TRBJ1-2, with unresolved D. The germline V and J ends were trimmed by 5 bases and 3 bases, with 22 bases remaining between them. Germline CDR1 and CDR2: MNHNY and SVGAGI (reference sequence). The CDR3 covers 17 residues.

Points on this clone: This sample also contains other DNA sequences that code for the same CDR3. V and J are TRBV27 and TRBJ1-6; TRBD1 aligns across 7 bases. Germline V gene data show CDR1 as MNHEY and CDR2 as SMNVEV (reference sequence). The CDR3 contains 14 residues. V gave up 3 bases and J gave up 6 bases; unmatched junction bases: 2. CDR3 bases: TGTGCCAGCAGTTTGCGACAGGGTAATTCACCCCTCCACTTT. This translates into CASSLRQGNSPLHF.

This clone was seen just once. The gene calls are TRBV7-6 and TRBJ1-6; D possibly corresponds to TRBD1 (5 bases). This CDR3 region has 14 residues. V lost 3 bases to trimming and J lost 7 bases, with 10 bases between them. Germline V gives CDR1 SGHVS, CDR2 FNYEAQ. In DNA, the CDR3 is TGTGCCAGCAGCTTCGCAGGGTCAAATTCACCCCTCCACTTT. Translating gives CASSFAGSNSPLHF.

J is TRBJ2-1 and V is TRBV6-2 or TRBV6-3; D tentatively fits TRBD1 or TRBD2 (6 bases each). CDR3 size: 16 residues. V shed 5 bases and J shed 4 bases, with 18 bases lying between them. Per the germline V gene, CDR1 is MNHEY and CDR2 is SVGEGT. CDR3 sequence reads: CASSAFGGGRYNEQFF. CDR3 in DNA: TGTGCCAGCAGTGCCTTTGGAGGGGGGCGTTACAATGAGCAGTTCTTC.

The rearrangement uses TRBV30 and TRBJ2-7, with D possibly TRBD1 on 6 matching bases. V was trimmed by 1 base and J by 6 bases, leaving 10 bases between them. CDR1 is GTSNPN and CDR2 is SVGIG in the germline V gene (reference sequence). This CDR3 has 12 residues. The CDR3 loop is CAWSETGREQYV. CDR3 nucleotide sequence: TGTGCCTGGAGTGAGACAGGTCGCGAGCAGTACGTC.

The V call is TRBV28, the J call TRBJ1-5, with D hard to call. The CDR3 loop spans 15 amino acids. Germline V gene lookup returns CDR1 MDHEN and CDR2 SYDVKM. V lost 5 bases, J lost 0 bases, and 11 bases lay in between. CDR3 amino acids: CASSESRGSNQPQHF. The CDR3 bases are TGTGCCAGCAGTGAAAGTCGGGGTAGCAATCAGCCCCAGCATTTT.

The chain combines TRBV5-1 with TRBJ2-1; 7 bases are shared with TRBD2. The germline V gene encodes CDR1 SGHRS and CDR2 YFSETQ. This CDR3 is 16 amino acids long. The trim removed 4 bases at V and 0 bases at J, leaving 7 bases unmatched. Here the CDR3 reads CASSKGGLSSYNEQFF. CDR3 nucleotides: TGCGCCAGCAGCAAGGGAGGGTTAAGCTCCTACAATGAGCAGTTCTTC.

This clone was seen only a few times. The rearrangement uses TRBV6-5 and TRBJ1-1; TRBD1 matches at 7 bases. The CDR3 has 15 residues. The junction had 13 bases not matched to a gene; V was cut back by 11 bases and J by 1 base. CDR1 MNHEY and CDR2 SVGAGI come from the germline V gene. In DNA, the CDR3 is TGTGCCGTCGAAACCCCGGGACAGCCGAACACTGAAGCTTTCTTT. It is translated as CAVETPGQPNTEAFF.

The CDR3, as DNA: TGTGCCAGCAGGCCTTGGACTAGCGGGGGGTACTACGAGCAGTACTTC. As protein: CASRPWTSGGYYEQYF. The chain is built from TRBV5-8 and TRBJ2-7, with 14 bases lining up with TRBD2. The CDR3 spans 16 residues. The V segment lost 5 bases and the J segment 3 bases; nucleotides outside the gene matches: 7. CDR1 is SGHTS and CDR2 is YDEGEE in the germline V gene.

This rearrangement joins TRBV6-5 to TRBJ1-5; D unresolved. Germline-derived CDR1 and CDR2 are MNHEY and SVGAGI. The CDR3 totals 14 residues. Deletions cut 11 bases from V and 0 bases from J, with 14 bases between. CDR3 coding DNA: TGTGCCGCCTGTACAGAATATAGCAATCAGCCCCAGCATTTT. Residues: CAACTEYSNQPQHF.

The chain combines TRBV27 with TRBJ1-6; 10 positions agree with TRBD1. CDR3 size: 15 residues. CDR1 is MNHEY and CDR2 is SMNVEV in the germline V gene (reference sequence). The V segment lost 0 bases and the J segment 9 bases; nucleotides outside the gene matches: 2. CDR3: CASSLSTGGGSPLHF. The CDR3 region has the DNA TGTGCCAGCAGTTTATCGACAGGGGGCGGTTCACCCCTCCACTTT.

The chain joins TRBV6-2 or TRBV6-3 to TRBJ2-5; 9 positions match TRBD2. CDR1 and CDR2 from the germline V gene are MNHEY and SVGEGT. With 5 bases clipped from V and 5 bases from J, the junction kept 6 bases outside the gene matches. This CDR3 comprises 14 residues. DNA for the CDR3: TGTGCCAGCAGTAAGGGACTAGCCAGTGAGACCCAGTACTTC. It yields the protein CASSKGLASETQYF.

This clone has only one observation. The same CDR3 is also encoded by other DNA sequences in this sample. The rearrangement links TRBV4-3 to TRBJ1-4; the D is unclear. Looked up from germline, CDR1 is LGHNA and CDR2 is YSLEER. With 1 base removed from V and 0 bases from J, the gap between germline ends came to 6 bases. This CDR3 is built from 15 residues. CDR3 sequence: CASSQGTSTNEKLFF. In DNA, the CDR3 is TGCGCCAGCAGCCAAGGGACCTCAACTAATGAAAAACTGTTTTTT.

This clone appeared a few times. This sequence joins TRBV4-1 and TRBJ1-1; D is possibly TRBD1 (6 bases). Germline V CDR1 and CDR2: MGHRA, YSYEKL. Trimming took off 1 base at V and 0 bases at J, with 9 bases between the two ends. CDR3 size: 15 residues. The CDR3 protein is CASSQAPGVNTEAFF. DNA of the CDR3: TGCGCCAGCAGCCAAGCCCCAGGGGTGAACACTGAAGCTTTCTTT.

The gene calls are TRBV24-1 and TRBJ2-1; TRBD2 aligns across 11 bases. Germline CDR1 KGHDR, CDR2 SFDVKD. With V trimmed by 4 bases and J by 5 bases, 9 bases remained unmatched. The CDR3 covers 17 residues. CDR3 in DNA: TGTGCCACCAGTGACCCAATCCTAGCGGGGGGCCACAATGAGCAGTTCTTC. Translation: CATSDPILAGGHNEQFF.

The CDR3: CASSPHDRDYGYTF. CDR3 sequence (DNA): TGTGCCAGCAGTCCCCACGACAGGGACTATGGCTACACCTTC. The chain has TRBV27 and TRBJ1-2; 7 positions match TRBD1. The CDR3 extends over 14 amino acids. After removal of 5 bases from V and 3 bases from J, the junction contained 6 bases not matched to a gene. Germline values: CDR1 MNHEY, CDR2 SMNVEV (reference sequence).